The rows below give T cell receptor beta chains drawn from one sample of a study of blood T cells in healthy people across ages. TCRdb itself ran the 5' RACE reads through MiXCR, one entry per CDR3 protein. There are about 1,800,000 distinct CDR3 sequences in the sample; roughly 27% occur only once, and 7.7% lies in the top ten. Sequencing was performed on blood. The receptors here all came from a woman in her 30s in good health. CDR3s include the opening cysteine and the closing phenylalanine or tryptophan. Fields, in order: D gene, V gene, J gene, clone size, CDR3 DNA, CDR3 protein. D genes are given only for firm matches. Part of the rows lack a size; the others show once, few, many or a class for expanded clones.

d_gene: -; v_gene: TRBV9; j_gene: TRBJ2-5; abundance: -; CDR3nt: TGTGCCAGCAGCGTGAGGGGATTACAAGAGACCCAGTACTTC; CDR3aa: CASSVRGLQETQYF
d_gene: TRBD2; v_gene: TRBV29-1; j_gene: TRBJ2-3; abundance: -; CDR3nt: TGCAGCTGGGCGGGGGGCACAGATACGCAGTATTTT; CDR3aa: CSWAGGTDTQYF
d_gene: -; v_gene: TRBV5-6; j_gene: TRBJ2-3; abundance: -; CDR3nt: TGTGCCAGCAGCTGGGAGGGGGACGCAGATACGCAGTATTTT; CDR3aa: CASSWEGDADTQYF
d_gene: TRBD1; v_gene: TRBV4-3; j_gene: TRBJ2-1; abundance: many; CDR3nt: TGCGCCAGCAGCCAAGAGACAGGGCACAATGAGCAGTTCTTC; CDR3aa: CASSQETGHNEQFF
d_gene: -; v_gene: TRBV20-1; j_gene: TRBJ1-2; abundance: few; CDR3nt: TGCAGTGCTAGAGATTTTAGGACAGAACTGGATGGCTACACCTTC; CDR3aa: CSARDFRTELDGYTF
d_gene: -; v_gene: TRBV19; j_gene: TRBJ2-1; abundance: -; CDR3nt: TGTGCCAGTAGTATGTCTCCATACAATGAGCAGTTCTTC; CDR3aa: CASSMSPYNEQFF
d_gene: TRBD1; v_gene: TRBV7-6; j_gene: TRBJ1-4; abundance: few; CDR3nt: TGTGCCAGCAGCCCAGGATGGACAGGGGAAACGGCAACTAATGAAAAACTGTTTTTT; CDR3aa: CASSPGWTGETATNEKLFF
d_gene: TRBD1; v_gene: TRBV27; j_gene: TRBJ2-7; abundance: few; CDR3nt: TGTGCCAGCAACGGACAGGGCGCGACCTACGAGCAGTACTTC; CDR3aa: CASNGQGATYEQYF
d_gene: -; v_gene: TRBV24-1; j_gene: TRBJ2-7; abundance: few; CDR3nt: TGTGCCACCAGTGATGAGGTGGGTTACGAGCAGTACTTC; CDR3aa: CATSDEVGYEQYF
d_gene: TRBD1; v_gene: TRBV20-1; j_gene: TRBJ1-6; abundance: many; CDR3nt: TGCAGTGCGACGACAGGGGCGGATTCACCCCTCCACTTT; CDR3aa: CSATTGADSPLHF
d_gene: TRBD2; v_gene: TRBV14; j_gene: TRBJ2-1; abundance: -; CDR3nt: TGTGCCAGCAGCCCTCTCCGGGGGCTAGCGGGAGAAAATGAGCAGTTCTTC; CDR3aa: CASSPLRGLAGENEQFF
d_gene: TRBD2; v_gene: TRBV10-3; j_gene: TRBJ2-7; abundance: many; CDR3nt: TGTGCCATCAGTGCTAGCGGGAACTCCTACGAGCAGTACTTC; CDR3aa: CAISASGNSYEQYF
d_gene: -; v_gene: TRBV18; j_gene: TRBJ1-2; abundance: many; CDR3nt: TGTGCCAGCTCACACTGGTCCGGCGGCTACACCTTC; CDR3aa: CASSHWSGGYTF
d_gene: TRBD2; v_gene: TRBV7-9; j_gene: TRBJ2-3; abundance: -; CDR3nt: TGTGCCAGCGGGAATAGCGGGAGAGATACGCAGTATTTT; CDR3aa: CASGNSGRDTQYF
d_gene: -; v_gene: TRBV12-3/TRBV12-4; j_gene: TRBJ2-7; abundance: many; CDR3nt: TGTGCCAGCTCTCTTGGGGACGTAGACTACGAGCAGTACTTC; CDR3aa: CASSLGDVDYEQYF
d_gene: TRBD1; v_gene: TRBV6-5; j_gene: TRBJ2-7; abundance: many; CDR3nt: TGTGCCAGCAGCCCCGGGACAGGGTTAGTCGAGCAGTACTTC; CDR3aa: CASSPGTGLVEQYF
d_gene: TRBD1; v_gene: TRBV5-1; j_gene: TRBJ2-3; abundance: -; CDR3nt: TGCGCCAGCAGCTCGGGGACAGGTCACCCAGATACGCAGTATTTT; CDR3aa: CASSSGTGHPDTQYF
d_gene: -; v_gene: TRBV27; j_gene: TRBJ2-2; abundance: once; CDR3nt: TGTGCCAGCAAACTTGCGGCGCTCGCGAACACCGGGGAGCGGTTTTTT; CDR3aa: CASKLAALANTGERFF
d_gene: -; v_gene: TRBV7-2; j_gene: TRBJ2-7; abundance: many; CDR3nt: TGTGCCAGCAGCTTAGTGCTTAAAGGCTACGAGCAGTACTTC; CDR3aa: CASSLVLKGYEQYF
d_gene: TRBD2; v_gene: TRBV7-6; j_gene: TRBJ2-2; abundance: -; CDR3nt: TGTGCCAGCAGGCGAACTAGCGGGGGGGCCGGTTCCGGGGAGCTGTTTTTT; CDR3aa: CASRRTSGGAGSGELFF
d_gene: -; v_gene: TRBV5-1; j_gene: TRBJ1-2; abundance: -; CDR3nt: TGCGCCAGCAGCTTCCGGGGGGAGATCTATGGCTACACCTTC; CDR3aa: CASSFRGEIYGYTF
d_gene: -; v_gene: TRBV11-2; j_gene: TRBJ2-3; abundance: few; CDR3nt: TGTGCCAGCAGCTTTCAGGGGACCCGCACAGATACGCAGTATTTT; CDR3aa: CASSFQGTRTDTQYF
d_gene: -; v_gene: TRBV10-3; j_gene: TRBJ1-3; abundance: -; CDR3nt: TGTGCCATCAGGTCAGGTGCAGGGGGAAACACCATATATTTT; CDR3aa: CAIRSGAGGNTIYF
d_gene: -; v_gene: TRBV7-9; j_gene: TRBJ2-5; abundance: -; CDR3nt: TGTGCCAGCAGATCACTAGCTTCCGAAGAGACCCAGTACTTC; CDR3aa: CASRSLASEETQYF
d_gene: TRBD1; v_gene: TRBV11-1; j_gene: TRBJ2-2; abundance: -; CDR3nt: TGTGCCAGCAGCTCGGACAGGGATGTCGGGGAGCTGTTTTTT; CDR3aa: CASSSDRDVGELFF
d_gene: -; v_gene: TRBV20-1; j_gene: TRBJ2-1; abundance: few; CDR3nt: TGCAGTGCTAGCCCCTACCCCGGGACGGATACCTACAATGAGCAGTTCTTC; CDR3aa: CSASPYPGTDTYNEQFF
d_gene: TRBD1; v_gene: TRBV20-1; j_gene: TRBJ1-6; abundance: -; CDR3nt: TGCAGTGCTCGACGTCCCGGGACAGGGGGAACCTATAATTCACCCCTCCACTTT; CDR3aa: CSARRPGTGGTYNSPLHF
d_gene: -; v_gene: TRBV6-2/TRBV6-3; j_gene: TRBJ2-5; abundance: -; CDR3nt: TGTGCCACCGGGACTGGAACCCAGTACTTC; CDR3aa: CATGTGTQYF
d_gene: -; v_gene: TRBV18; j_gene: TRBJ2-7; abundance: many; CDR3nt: TGTGCCAGCTCACCTGACAGTACCTACGAGCAGTACTTC; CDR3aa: CASSPDSTYEQYF
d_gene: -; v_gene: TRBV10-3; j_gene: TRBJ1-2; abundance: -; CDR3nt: TGTGCCATCAGTACTCCAGGACAGTATACGAATGGCTACACCTTC; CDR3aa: CAISTPGQYTNGYTF
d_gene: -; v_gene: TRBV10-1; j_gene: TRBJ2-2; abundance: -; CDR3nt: TGCGCCAGCAGCCCCAGGGAAGCCGGGGAGCTGTTTTTT; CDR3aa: CASSPREAGELFF
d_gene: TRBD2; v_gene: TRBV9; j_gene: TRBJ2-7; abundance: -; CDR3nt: TGTGCCAGCAGCGAAGCCCGGACTAGCGGGAGTTTTTGGTCCTACAATGAGCAGTACTTC; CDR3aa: CASSEARTSGSFWSYNEQYF
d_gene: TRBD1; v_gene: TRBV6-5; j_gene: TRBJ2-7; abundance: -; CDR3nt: TGTGCCACCTCGACAGGGACCTACGAGCAGTACTTC; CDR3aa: CATSTGTYEQYF
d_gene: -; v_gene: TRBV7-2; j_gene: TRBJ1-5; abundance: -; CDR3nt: TGTGCCAGCAGCCCCTCGAGGGGGGGTCAGCCCCAGCATTTT; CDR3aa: CASSPSRGGQPQHF
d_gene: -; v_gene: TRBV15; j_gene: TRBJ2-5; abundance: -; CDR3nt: TGTGCCACCAGCAGAGATCACGGGGAGACCCAGTACTTC; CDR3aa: CATSRDHGETQYF
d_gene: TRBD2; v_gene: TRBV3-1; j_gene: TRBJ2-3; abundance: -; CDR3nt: TGTGCCAGCAGCCAGACCGTCGGACTAGCGGGGGGCACAGATACGCAGTATTTT; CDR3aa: CASSQTVGLAGGTDTQYF
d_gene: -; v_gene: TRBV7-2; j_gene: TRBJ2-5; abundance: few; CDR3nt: TGTGCCAGCACCATAGCCGGGCTCGGTGGGGAGACCCAGTACTTC; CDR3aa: CASTIAGLGGETQYF
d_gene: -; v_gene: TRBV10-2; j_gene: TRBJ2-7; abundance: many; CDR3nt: TGCGCCAGCATACCCGCGGGGATTGCCTACGAGCAGTACTTC; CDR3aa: CASIPAGIAYEQYF
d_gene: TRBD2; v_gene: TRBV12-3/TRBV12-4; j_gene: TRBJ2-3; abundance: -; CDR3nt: TGTGCCAGCAGTTTAGCGACTAGCGTTGGCACAGATACGCAGTATTTT; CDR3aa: CASSLATSVGTDTQYF
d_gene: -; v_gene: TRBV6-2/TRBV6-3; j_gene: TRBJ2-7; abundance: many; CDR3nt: TGTGCCAGCAGTTACGTCGGACTCACCTACGAGCAGTACTTC; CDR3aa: CASSYVGLTYEQYF
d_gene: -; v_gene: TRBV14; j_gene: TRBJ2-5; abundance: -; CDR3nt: TGTGCCAGCAGCCGCATAGGAGGGGGATTAGCGGAGACGTACCAAGAGACCCAGTACTTC; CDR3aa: CASSRIGGGLAETYQETQYF
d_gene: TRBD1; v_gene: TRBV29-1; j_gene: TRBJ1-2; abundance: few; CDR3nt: TGCAGCGCCCTAACGGGACAGGAAAACTATGGCTACACCTTC; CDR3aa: CSALTGQENYGYTF
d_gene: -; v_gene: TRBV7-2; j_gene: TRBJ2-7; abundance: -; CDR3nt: TGTGCCTGCACCCAAACGGGGGTGGAGCGGTCCTACGAGCAGTACTTC; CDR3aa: CACTQTGVERSYEQYF
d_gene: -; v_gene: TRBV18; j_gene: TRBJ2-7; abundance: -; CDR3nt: TGTGCCAGCTCACCTGTCGAGGCATCCGAGCAGTACTTC; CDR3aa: CASSPVEASEQYF
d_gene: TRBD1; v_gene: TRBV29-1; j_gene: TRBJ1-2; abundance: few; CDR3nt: TGCAGCGTTGAAAACTCGGGACAGGGGTCGCATGGCTACACCTTC; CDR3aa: CSVENSGQGSHGYTF
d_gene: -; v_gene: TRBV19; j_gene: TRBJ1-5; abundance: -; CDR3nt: TGTGCCAGTAGAGGAGAGGTTTATCAGCCCCAGCATTTT; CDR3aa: CASRGEVYQPQHF
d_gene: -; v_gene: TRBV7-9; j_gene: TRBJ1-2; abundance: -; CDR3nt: TGTGCCAGCAGCCCCCCGGGAACGGACCTATTTGGCTACACCTTC; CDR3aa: CASSPPGTDLFGYTF
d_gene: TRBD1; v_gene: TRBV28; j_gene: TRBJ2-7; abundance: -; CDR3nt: TGTGCCAGCAGCCCGGACAGGGAGCAGTACTTC; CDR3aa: CASSPDREQYF
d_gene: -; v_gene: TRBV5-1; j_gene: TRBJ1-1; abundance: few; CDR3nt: TGCGCCAGCAGCTTTAATGCGGGAGGGAAGAACACTGAAGCTTTCTTT; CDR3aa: CASSFNAGGKNTEAFF
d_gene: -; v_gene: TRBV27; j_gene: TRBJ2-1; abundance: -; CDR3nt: TGTGCCACCACGATCGGACCCAAGCAGTTCTTC; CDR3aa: CATTIGPKQFF